The rows below give T cell receptor beta chains drawn from one sample of a study of shared clonotypes between healthy human individuals. The repertoire was sequenced with immunoSEQ multiplex PCR; TCRdb's copy has only in-frame clones and lacks some. This sample yields some 1.5 million clones, of which roughly 97% are seen a single time; approximately 1.2% belongs to the top ten. The material sequenced was naive CD4+ T cells sorted from blood. The receptors stem from a man aged 30 to 45 in good health. CDR3s include the opening cysteine and the closing phenylalanine or tryptophan. A D gene is named only where the DNA matches it firmly. Rows give clone size only sometimes, using once, few, many, or a class for an expanded clone.

v_call	clone_size	cdr3_length	d_call	j_call	cdr3_nt	cdr3_aa
TRBV7-2	-	13	-	TRBJ2-1	TGTGCCAGCAGCTTTAGGACCCCTAAGAGGCAGTTCTTC	CASSFRTPKRQFF
TRBV27	-	15	TRBD2	TRBJ2-2	TGTGCCAGCAGTCTAGCGGGAGGGGTCACCGGGGAGCTGTTTTTT	CASSLAGGVTGELFF
TRBV5-4	-	15	TRBD1	TRBJ1-2	TGTGCCAGCAGCTTGGCAGGGGGCGCCAACTATGGCTACACCTTC	CASSLAGGANYGYTF
TRBV7-2	-	15	TRBD1	TRBJ2-3	TGTGCCAGCAGCTTCTTGCGGACAGGGATAGATACGCAGTATTTT	CASSFLRTGIDTQYF
TRBV7-9	-	15	TRBD2	TRBJ2-7	TGTGCCAGCAGCAGACTAGCGGGTACCCAATACGAGCAGTACTTC	CASSRLAGTQYEQYF
TRBV2	-	11	-	TRBJ2-2	TGTGCCAGCAGCCCAGCCGGGGAGCTGTTTTTT	CASSPAGELFF
TRBV2	-	14	TRBD1	TRBJ2-5	TGTGCCAGCACCGATCCTAGGGGGCCTGAGACCCAGTACTTC	CASTDPRGPETQYF
TRBV4-3	-	14	-	TRBJ2-3	TGCGCCAGCAGCCTTAGCGCCTACACAGATACGCAGTATTTT	CASSLSAYTDTQYF
TRBV2	-	15	-	TRBJ1-1	TGTGCCAGCAGTGAAGAGACATCAGTGAACACTGAAGCTTTCTTT	CASSEETSVNTEAFF
TRBV5-1	-	15	TRBD1	TRBJ1-1	TGCGCCAGTTCTGGGACAGAAGAGATGAACACTGAAGCTTTCTTT	CASSGTEEMNTEAFF
TRBV6-1	-	14	-	TRBJ1-5	TGTGCCAGCAGTGAAGCAGGGCAGAGCCAGCCCCAGCATTTT	CASSEAGQSQPQHF
TRBV28	-	16	-	TRBJ1-2	TGTGCCAGCAGCCGGCTCGGGGTAGGGTCTAACTATGGCTACACCTTC	CASSRLGVGSNYGYTF
TRBV6-6	-	16	-	TRBJ1-3	TGTGCCAGCAGTTACTCCGGGACCCAGGCTGGAAACACCATATATTTT	CASSYSGTQAGNTIYF
TRBV19	-	15	-	TRBJ2-3	TGTGCCAGTGGGACACAACGGCGCGGAGGATATACGCAGTATTTT	CASGTQRRGGYTQYF
TRBV7-3	-	14	-	TRBJ2-7	TGTGCCAGCAGCTTATTGCGGGCGAGTGGCGAGCAGTACTTC	CASSLLRASGEQYF
TRBV20-1	-	11	-	TRBJ1-1	TGCAGTGCTAGAGTCTACACTGAAGCTTTCTTT	CSARVYTEAFF
TRBV5-5	-	14	TRBD2	TRBJ2-1	TGTGCCAGCGACCTAGCGGGAGCCTACAATGAGCAGTTCTTC	CASDLAGAYNEQFF
TRBV29-1	-	16	TRBD2	TRBJ2-7	TGCAGCGTTGCCGGGACTAGCGGGAACCTCCCCTACGAGCAGTACTTC	CSVAGTSGNLPYEQYF
TRBV18	once	15	TRBD1	TRBJ2-3	TGTGCCAGCTCCCAACGACAGGGGTCTACAGATACGCAGTATTTT	CASSQRQGSTDTQYF
TRBV6-5	-	14	-	TRBJ2-3	TGTGCCAGCAGTGTAGACAGCTCCACAGATACGCAGTATTTT	CASSVDSSTDTQYF
TRBV27	-	16	TRBD2	TRBJ2-2	TGTGCCAGCAGTTATCAAGCGGGAGCTGGAACCGGGGAGCTGTTTTTT	CASSYQAGAGTGELFF
TRBV5-4	-	15	TRBD2	TRBJ2-3	TGTGCCAGCAGCTTAGCGGGAGGGTTCCGCGATACGCAGTATTTT	CASSLAGGFRDTQYF
TRBV10-3	-	17	TRBD2	TRBJ2-2	TGTGCCATCAGGGAGTCGCCGGGACTAGCGGCCACCGGGGAGCTGTTTTTT	CAIRESPGLAATGELFF
TRBV10-2	-	19	TRBD2	TRBJ2-1	TGCGCCAGCAGTGAGGGGGGACTAGCGGGAGGGCCGGTTCGTCATGAGCAGTTCTTC	CASSEGGLAGGPVRHEQFF
TRBV27	-	15	-	TRBJ2-5	TGTGCCAGCAGTACTCGACTGGAATCCCAAGAGACCCAGTACTTC	CASSTRLESQETQYF
TRBV27	-	15	TRBD1	TRBJ2-1	TGTGCCAGCAGTTTATCTACAGGGGGCGAGGTTGAGCAGTTCTTC	CASSLSTGGEVEQFF
TRBV11-3	-	16	-	TRBJ2-2	TGTGCCAGCAGCTTAGTACTTGGAGGGAACACCGGGGAGCTGTTTTTT	CASSLVLGGNTGELFF
TRBV5-4	-	15	TRBD1	TRBJ2-5	TGTGCCAGCAGCGCCAATCTAGCAGGGGGAGAGACCCAGTACTTC	CASSANLAGGETQYF
TRBV10-3	-	14	-	TRBJ2-7	TGTGCCATCAGTACCCTTGCGGCCACCGACGAGCAGTACTTC	CAISTLAATDEQYF
TRBV9	-	13	-	TRBJ2-3	TGTGCCAGCAACGACAGGACCACAGATACGCAGTATTTT	CASNDRTTDTQYF
TRBV21-1	-	17	-	TRBJ2-7	TGTGCCAGCAGCACAGGAGCGGGACTAGCGGGAACCTACGAGCAGTACTTC	CASSTGAGLAGTYEQYF
TRBV29-1	-	15	-	TRBJ1-1	TGCAGCGTTGAAGTTTCAGGACAAATGAACACTGAAGCTTTCTTT	CSVEVSGQMNTEAFF
TRBV7-2	-	14	-	TRBJ2-7	TGTGCCAGCAGCTCCAGACCTGGCTCCTACGAGCAGTACTTC	CASSSRPGSYEQYF
TRBV7-2	-	13	-	TRBJ2-1	TGTGCCAGCAGCTTAGGGCACAACAATGAGCAGTTCTTC	CASSLGHNNEQFF
TRBV11-2	-	15	TRBD1	TRBJ2-7	TGTGCCAGCAGCCCGGACAGGGTGTCCTCCTACGAGCAGTACTTC	CASSPDRVSSYEQYF
TRBV6-6	-	13	-	TRBJ1-2	TGTGCCAGCACAGGCCTCCAAAATTTTGGCTACACCTTC	CASTGLQNFGYTF
TRBV21-1	-	20	-	TRBJ2-3	TGTGCCAGCAGCAAAGCGATGGGACAGTCTATGCGCGGGGCCACAGATACGCAGTATTTT	CASSKAMGQSMRGATDTQYF
TRBV5-4	-	15	TRBD2	TRBJ2-7	TGTGCCAGCAAGGTAGGGATAGCGGGAGGAAACGAGCAGTACTTC	CASKVGIAGGNEQYF
TRBV19	-	17	-	TRBJ2-4	TGTGCCAGTAGTATAACCGGGACAATCCTAGCCAAAAACATTCAGTACTTC	CASSITGTILAKNIQYF
TRBV28	-	17	-	TRBJ2-1	TGTGCCAGCAGTTTTCGCTTATCTAGCGTCTGGAACAATGAGCAGTTCTTC	CASSFRLSSVWNNEQFF
TRBV7-2	-	15	-	TRBJ2-7	TGTGCCAGCAGCTTAGTATACGGGAGTACATACGAGCAGTACTTC	CASSLVYGSTYEQYF